This T cell receptor beta chain is from a study of T cells in pancreatic ductal adenocarcinoma. On this clone: The target antigen is unknown.

Between the trimmed V and J ends, which lost 4 bases and 3 bases, there was a span of 12 bases. Looked up from germline, CDR1 is MNHEY and CDR2 is SVGAGI. The CDR3 has 14 residues. Study-wide findings and caveats: The resected pancreatic cancer cohort was biased toward the minority with early-stage disease. Blood had more productive templates and around 8.5-fold more unique clonotypes than tumor. Blood clonality (roughly 0.067) did not differ significantly from tumor (about 0.12).

TCRdb's table, derived via immunoSEQ multiplex PCR, lists solely in-frame clones and lacks some. The table lists over 90,000 clones, 90% to 95% of them singletons. Surgery without prior neoadjuvant therapy was the treatment of the selected pancreatic ductal adenocarcinoma patients. This chain links TRBV6-5 with TRBJ1-1, with D hard to call. The clonotype was recovered from a human donor with pancreatic ductal adenocarcinoma. Sequencing input: PBMCs. CDR3 DNA sequence: TGTGCCAGCAGTTTCGGGGAAAGGGACACTGAAGCTTTCTTT. It yields the protein CASSFGERDTEAFF.